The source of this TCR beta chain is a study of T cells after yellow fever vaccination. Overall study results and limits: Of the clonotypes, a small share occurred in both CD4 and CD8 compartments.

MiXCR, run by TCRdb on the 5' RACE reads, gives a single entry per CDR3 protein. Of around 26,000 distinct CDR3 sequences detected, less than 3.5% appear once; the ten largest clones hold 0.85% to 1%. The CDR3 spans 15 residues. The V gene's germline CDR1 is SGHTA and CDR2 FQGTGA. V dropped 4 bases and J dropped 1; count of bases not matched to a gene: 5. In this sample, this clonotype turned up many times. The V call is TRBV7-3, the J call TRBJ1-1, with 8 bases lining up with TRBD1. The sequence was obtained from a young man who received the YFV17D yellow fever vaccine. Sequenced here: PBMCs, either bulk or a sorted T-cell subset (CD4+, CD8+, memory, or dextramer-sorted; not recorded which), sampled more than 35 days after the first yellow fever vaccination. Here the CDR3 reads CASSSQQGENTEAFF. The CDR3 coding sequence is TGTGCCAGCAGCTCCCAACAGGGGGAGAACACTGAAGCTTTCTTT.